This is a list of T cell receptor beta chains from one sample in a study of cytomegalovirus exposure and HLA in healthy donors. TCRdb's copy holds only in-frame clones and misses some; the assay was immunoSEQ multiplex PCR. This table has tens of thousands of clones, approximately 94% appearing once. The sample was PBMCs. The receptors stem from a woman aged 18 to 35 in good health and CMV-seropositive. CDR3s leave out the opening cysteine and the closing phenylalanine or tryptophan.

len,j_gene,v_gene,CDR3aa
9,TRBJ1-2,TRBV29-1,SVTANYGYT
12,TRBJ1-1,TRBV5-1,ASKRNFRDTEAF
14,TRBJ2-1,TRBV19,ASSIAGTGAYNEQF
13,TRBJ1-1,TRBV18,ASSPSGTANTEAF
11,TRBJ2-7,TRBV19,ASSFGQANEQY
14,TRBJ2-3,TRBV9,ASSPGLAGVGDTQY
13,TRBJ1-1,TRBV7-2,ASSLGGQGTTEAF
15,TRBJ1-5,TRBV4-3,ASLLGQGAMENQPQH
12,TRBJ1-4,TRBV5-6,ASSKTGRKEKLF
13,TRBJ2-3,TRBV30,AWSVLAVHTDTQY
13,TRBJ2-1,TRBV7-3,ASSPGQPTYNEQF
14,TRBJ2-7,TRBV12-2,ASRSTSDIIVHEQY
12,TRBJ2-7,TRBV5-4,ASSLAGVSYEQY
16,TRBJ2-7,TRBV27,ASSPSGTSGRDTTEQY
13,TRBJ2-1,TRBV7-9,ASSPSGGAYNEQF
15,TRBJ2-7,TRBV28,ASSLPLRGEVSYEQY
11,TRBJ1-5,TRBV10-3,AIRDRENQPQH
14,TRBJ1-1,TRBV9,ASSVAGQGRITEAF
11,TRBJ2-5,TRBV28,ASSRTGVETQY
14,TRBJ1-6,TRBV5-1,ASSLAGSSYNSPLH
14,TRBJ2-5,TRBV15,ATSRDSGGVQETQY
11,TRBJ2-4,TRBV11-2,ASSLIRSPRRY
10,TRBJ1-5,TRBV7-8,ASSSFNQPQH
11,TRBJ1-3,TRBV25-1,ASSGHSGNTIY
11,TRBJ1-2,TRBV4-1,ASSGTRRPGYT
13,TRBJ2-2,TRBV7-9,ASSSQGQGAGELF
12,TRBJ2-5,TRBV6-5,ASSPTGNQETQY
13,TRBJ2-3,TRBV2,ATMGLAGGTDTQY
12,TRBJ1-1,TRBV7-2,ASSRTANDPEAF
13,TRBJ2-5,TRBV6-1,ASSELAGAQETQY
15,TRBJ2-2,TRBV7-2,ASSVGQGARGTGELF
13,TRBJ2-1,TRBV15,ATRIGAGGYNEQF
14,TRBJ1-2,TRBV7-9,ASSLEIRQDIYGYT
15,TRBJ2-7,TRBV5-6,ASSLVISGGLSYEQY
9,TRBJ2-3,TRBV14,ASQGVDTQY